One sample yielded the 5 T cell receptor beta chains listed below, sequenced in a study of T cell responses to AZD1222 COVID-19 vaccine. Assay: immunoSEQ multiplex PCR; the TCRdb copy retains only in-frame clones and omits some. The sample includes approximately 85,000 clones, approximately 86% seen only once; the top ten take approximately 6.8%. The starting material was peripheral blood, obtained on day 0 of AZD1222 vaccination. All receptors derive from an adult in good health.

This sequence joins TRBV11-2 and TRBJ2-5; D could derive from TRBD1 or TRBD2 (5 bases each). CDR1 SGHAT and CDR2 FQNNGV come from the germline V gene. V was trimmed by 4 bases and J by 5 bases, leaving 20 bases between them. The CDR3 extends over 16 amino acids. CDR3 region: CASSSTGAGGSETQYF. In nucleotides, the CDR3 is TGTGCCAGCAGCTCCACTGGGGCAGGCGGGTCGGAGACCCAGTACTTC.

This chain uses TRBV4-2 with TRBJ1-1; 9 bases map to TRBD1. Germline V gives CDR1 LGHNA, CDR2 YNFKEQ. The CDR3 loop spans 16 amino acids. The junction had 10 bases not matched to a gene; V was cut back by 4 bases and J by 4 bases. The CDR3 spells CASSRYRGLWGTEAFF. The CDR3 region has the DNA TGTGCCAGCAGCCGATACAGGGGGCTGTGGGGCACTGAAGCTTTCTTT.

The rearrangement uses TRBV3-1 (or the pseudogene TRBV3-2) and TRBJ1-2, with D uncertain. Germline CDR1 LGHDT, CDR2 YNNKEL (reference sequence). The length of the CDR3 is 15 residues. V lost 2 bases and J lost 4, with 14 bases in between. The CDR3 sequence: CASSQQARALYGYTF. As DNA, the CDR3 is TGTGCCAGCAGCCAACAGGCCCGAGCGCTCTATGGCTACACCTTC.

The chain has TRBV12-3 or TRBV12-4 and TRBJ2-5; 7 bases map to TRBD2. The CDR3 is made up of 13 amino acids. The V gene end was trimmed by 3 bases and the J gene end by 2 bases; junction bases not matched to a gene: 0. The CDR3 region is CASSLRGQETQYF. DNA of the CDR3: TGTGCCAGCAGTTTGCGGGGGCAAGAGACCCAGTACTTC.

This clone was found a few times. The V call is TRBV4-1, the J call TRBJ2-7; D possibly uses TRBD1 or TRBD2 (5 bases each). V lost 6 bases to trimming and J lost 4 bases, with 19 bases between them. Germline V gene data show CDR1 as MGHRA and CDR2 as YSYEKL. CDR3 size: 15 residues. The CDR3 protein is CASSFSRGLSYEQYF. The CDR3 nucleotides are TGCGCCAGCAGTTTTTCGAGGGGCCTATCTTACGAGCAGTACTTC.